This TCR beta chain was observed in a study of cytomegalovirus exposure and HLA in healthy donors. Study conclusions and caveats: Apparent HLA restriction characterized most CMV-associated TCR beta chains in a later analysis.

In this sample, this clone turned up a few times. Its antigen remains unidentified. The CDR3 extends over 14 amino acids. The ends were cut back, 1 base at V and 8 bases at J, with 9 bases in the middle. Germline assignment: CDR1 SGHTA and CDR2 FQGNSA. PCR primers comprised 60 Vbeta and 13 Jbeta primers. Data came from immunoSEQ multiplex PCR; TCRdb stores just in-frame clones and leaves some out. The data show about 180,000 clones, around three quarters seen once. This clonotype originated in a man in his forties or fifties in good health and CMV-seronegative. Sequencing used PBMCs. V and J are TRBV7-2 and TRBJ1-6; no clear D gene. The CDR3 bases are TGTGCCAGCAGCTTAGTTATAATAGATTCACCCCTCCACTTT. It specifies CASSLVIIDSPLHF.